Here is one T cell receptor beta chain with its context. These data belong to a study of blood T cell repertoires in COVID-19. As for the study in general: Acute-phase and convalescent COVID-19 samples originated in the United States, Italy and Spain. T cells, B-cell-depleted T cells, or PBMCs provided the cDNA or gDNA that served as material.

Some clones are missing from TCRdb's copy, which holds only in-frame ones; the method was immunoSEQ multiplex PCR. The sample includes some 250,000 clones, roughly 90% of them seen just once. With V trimmed by 4 bases and J by 9 bases, 7 bases remained unmatched. The germline V gene has CDR1 SGHRS and CDR2 YFSETQ. The CDR3 loop spans 14 amino acids. This rearrangement joins TRBV5-1 to TRBJ1-6; TRBD1 aligns across 7 bases. The specimen sequenced was peripheral blood. The TCR originated in a young man with active or convalescent COVID-19. The chain's CDR3 is CASSLGTAISPLHF. DNA for the CDR3: TGCGCCAGCAGCCTGGGGACAGCTATTTCACCCCTCCACTTT.